Listed below are T cell receptor beta chains from one sample, sequenced in a study of blood T cell repertoires in COVID-19. Sequencing was performed with immunoSEQ multiplex PCR; in TCRdb, only in-frame clones are kept and a portion is missing. The sample holds around 200,000 clones, 70% to 90% seen once. The sample comprised peripheral blood. Source of these receptors: a man aged 55 to 69 with acute or convalescent COVID-19. Both conserved end residues are part of each CDR3. A D gene is named only where the DNA matches it firmly. Some rows mark clone size as missing; the rest say once, few, many or name a class of expanded clone.

J gene: TRBJ2-1; V gene: TRBV7-8; clone size: once; D gene: TRBD2; CDR3 DNA: TGTGCCAGCAGCCCCCCCGGACTAGCGGGAGGCAATGAGCAGTTCTTC; CDR3 protein: CASSPPGLAGGNEQFF
J gene: TRBJ2-3; V gene: TRBV19; clone size: -; D gene: TRBD1; CDR3 DNA: TGTGCCAGTAGCCTCGGGACAGGTCGTCAAGATACGCAGTATTTT; CDR3 protein: CASSLGTGRQDTQYF
J gene: TRBJ2-4; V gene: TRBV19; clone size: -; D gene: TRBD2; CDR3 DNA: TGTGCCAGTAGTTTCCTAGCGGGAGTGGACATTCAGTACTTC; CDR3 protein: CASSFLAGVDIQYF
J gene: TRBJ2-2; V gene: TRBV3-1/TRBV3-2; clone size: -; D gene: -; CDR3 DNA: TGTGCCAGCAGCCAATTAGGAGGCGCCGGGGAGCTGTTTTTT; CDR3 protein: CASSQLGGAGELFF
J gene: TRBJ1-5; V gene: TRBV6-4; clone size: -; D gene: -; CDR3 DNA: TGTGCCAGCAGGCCCCGGAGTCAGCCCCAGCATTTT; CDR3 protein: CASRPRSQPQHF
J gene: TRBJ2-1; V gene: TRBV25-1; clone size: -; D gene: -; CDR3 DNA: TGTGCCAGCAGTGTAGACTCTTTGGAGCAGTTCTTC; CDR3 protein: CASSVDSLEQFF
J gene: TRBJ1-6; V gene: TRBV3-1/TRBV3-2; clone size: once; D gene: -; CDR3 DNA: TGTGCCAGCAGCCAAGATCCGGGACTCCTACTCCACTTT; CDR3 protein: CASSQDPGLLLHF
J gene: TRBJ2-5; V gene: TRBV7-9; clone size: -; D gene: TRBD1; CDR3 DNA: TGTGCCAGCAGCTCCAGGGGGCCGGAGACCCAGTACTTC; CDR3 protein: CASSSRGPETQYF
J gene: TRBJ2-7; V gene: TRBV10-3; clone size: -; D gene: TRBD1; CDR3 DNA: TGTGCCACCACCCTCGAGTCACAGGGGCACGAGCAGTACTTC; CDR3 protein: CATTLESQGHEQYF
J gene: TRBJ2-4; V gene: TRBV7-9; clone size: -; D gene: -; CDR3 DNA: TGTGCCAGCAGCTTACTACAGGGAAACATTCAGTACTTC; CDR3 protein: CASSLLQGNIQYF